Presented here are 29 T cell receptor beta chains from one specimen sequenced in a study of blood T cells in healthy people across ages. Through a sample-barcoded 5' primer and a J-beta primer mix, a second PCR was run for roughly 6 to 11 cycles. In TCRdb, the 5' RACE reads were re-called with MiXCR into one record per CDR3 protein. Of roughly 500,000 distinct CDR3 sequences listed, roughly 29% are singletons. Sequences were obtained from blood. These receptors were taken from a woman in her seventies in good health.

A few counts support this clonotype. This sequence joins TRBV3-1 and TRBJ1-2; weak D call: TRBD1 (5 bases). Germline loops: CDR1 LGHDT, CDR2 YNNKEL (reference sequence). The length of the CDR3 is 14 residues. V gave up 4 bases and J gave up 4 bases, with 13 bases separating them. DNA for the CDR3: TGTGCCAGCAGCCCAGGGCGGGGCGCCTATGGCTACACCTTC. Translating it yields CASSPGRGAYGYTF.

CDR3 nucleotide sequence: TGTGCCAGCAGCCGCAACGGAGAGACCCAGTACTTC. It encodes CASSRNGETQYF. The chain employs TRBV7-8 and TRBJ2-5; D is ambiguous. Germline-derived CDR1 and CDR2 are SGHVS and FQNEAQ. The V gene lost 5 bases and the J gene lost 4 bases, with 8 bases spanning the gap. CDR3 length: 12 residues.

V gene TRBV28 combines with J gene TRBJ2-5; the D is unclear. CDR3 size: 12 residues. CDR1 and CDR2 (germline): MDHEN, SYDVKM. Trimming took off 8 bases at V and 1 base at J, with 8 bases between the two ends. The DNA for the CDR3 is TGTGCCAGCGCGACTCCCCAAGAGACCCAGTACTTC. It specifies CASATPQETQYF.

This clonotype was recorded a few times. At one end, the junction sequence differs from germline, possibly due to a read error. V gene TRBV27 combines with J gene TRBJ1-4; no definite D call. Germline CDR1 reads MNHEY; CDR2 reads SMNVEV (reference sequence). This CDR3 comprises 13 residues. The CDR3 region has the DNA TGTGCCAGCGGAAGGTCAACTAATGAAAAACTGTTCTTT. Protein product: CASGRSTNEKLFF. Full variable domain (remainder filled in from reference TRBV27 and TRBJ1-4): EAQVTQNPRYLITVTGKKLTVTCSQNMNHEYMSWYRQDPGLGLRQIYYSMNVEVTDKGDVPEGYKVSRKEKRNFPLILESPSPNQTSLYFCASGRSTNEKLFFGSGTQLSVL.

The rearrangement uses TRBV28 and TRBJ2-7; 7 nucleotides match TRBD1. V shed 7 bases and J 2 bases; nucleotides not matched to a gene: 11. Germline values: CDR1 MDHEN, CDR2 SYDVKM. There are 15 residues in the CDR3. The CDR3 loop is CASTPPDRPAYEQYF. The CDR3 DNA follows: TGTGCCAGCACCCCGCCGGACAGGCCAGCCTACGAGCAGTACTTC. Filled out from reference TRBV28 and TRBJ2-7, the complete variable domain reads DVKVTQSSRYLVKRTGEKVFLECVQDMDHENMFWYRQDPGLGLRLIYFSYDVKMKEKGDIPEGYSVSREKKERFSLILESASTNQTSMYLCASTPPDRPAYEQYFGPGTRLTVT.

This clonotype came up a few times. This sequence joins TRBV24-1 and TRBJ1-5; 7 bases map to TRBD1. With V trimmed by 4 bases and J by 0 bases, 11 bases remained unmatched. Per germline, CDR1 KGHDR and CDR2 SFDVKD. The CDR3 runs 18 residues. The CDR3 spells CATSERTRGLYSNQPQHF. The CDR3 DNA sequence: TGTGCCACCAGTGAACGGACAAGGGGGCTCTATAGCAATCAGCCCCAGCATTTT.

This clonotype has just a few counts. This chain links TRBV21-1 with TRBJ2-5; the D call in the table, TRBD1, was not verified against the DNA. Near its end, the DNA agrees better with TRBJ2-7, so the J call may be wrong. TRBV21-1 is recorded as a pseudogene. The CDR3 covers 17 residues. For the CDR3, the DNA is TGTGCCAGCCGCCGCGCGATTGGAGCGGTAAAGGGGTACGAGCAGTACTTC. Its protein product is CASRRAIGAVKGYEQYF.

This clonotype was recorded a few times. The CDR3 DNA follows: TGTGCCAGCAGTTTGGTGGGGGCTAACTATGGCTACACCTTC. As protein: CASSLVGANYGYTF. The V and J genes are TRBV27 and TRBJ1-2, with D possibly matching TRBD1 (5 bases). The CDR3 has 14 residues. Trimming cost V 3 bases and J 0 bases, with 8 bases left between them. The germline V gene has CDR1 MNHEY and CDR2 SMNVEV (reference sequence).

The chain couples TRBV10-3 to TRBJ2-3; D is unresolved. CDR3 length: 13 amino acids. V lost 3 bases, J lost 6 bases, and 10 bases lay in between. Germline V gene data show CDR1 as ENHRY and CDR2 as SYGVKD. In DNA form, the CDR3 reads TGTGCCATCAGTGATAGTGGTCTCGATACGCAGTATTTT. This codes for CAISDSGLDTQYF.

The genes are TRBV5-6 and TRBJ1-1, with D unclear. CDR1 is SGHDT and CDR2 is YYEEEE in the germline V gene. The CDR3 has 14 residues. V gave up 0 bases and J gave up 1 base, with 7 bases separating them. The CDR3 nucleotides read TGTGCCAGCAGCTTGGATTTCGAGAACACTGAAGCTTTCTTT. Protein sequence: CASSLDFENTEAFF.

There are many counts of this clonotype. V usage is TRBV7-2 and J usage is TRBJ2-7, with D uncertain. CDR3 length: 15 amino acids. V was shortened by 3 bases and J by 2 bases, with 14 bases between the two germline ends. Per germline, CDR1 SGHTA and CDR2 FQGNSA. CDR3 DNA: TGTGCCAGCAGCTTGCAATACAGCGAGACCTACGAGCAGTACTTC. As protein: CASSLQYSETYEQYF.

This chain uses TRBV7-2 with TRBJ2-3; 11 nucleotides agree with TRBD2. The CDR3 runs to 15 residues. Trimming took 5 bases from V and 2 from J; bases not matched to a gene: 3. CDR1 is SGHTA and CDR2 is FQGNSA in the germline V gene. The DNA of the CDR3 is TGTGCCAGCAGCCGACTAGCGGGGACCACAGATACGCAGTATTTT. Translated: CASSRLAGTTDTQYF.

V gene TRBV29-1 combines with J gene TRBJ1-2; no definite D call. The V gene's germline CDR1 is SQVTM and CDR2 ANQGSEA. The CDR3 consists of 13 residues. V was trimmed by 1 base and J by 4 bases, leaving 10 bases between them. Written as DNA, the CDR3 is TGCAGCGTTGAAGTAGGGAGCGGCTATGGCTACACCTTC. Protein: CSVEVGSGYGYTF.

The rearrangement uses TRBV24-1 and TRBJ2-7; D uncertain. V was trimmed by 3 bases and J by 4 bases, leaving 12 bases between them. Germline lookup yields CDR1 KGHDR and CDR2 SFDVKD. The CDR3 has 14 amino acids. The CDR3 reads CATSDANAPYEQYF. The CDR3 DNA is TGTGCCACCAGTGATGCCAATGCACCTTACGAGCAGTACTTC.

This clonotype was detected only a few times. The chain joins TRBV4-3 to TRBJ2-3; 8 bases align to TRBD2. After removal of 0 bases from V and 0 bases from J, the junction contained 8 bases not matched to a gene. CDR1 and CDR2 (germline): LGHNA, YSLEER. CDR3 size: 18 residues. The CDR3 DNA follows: TGCGCCAGCAGCCAAGACGTCCCTGCGGGGGGCAGCACAGATACGCAGTATTTT. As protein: CASSQDVPAGGSTDTQYF.

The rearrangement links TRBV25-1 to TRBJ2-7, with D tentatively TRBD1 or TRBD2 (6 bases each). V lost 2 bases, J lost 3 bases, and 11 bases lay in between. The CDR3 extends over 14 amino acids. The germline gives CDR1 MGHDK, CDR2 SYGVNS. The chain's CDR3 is CASSEEGGLYEQYF. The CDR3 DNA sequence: TGTGCCAGCAGTGAAGAGGGGGGACTCTACGAGCAGTACTTC.

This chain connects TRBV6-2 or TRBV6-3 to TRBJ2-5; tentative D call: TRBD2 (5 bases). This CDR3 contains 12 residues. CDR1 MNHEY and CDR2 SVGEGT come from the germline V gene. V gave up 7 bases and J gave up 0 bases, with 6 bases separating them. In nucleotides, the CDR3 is TGTGCCAGCAACGGGAACCAAGAGACCCAGTACTTC. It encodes CASNGNQETQYF.

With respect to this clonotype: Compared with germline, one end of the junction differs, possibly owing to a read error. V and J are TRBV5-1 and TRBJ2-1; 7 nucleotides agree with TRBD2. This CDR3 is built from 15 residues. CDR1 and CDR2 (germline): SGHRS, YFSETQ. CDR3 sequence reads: CASSFRGLGLDEQFF. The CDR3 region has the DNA TGCGCCAGTAGCTTCCGCGGACTAGGGTTGGATGAGCAGTTCTTC.

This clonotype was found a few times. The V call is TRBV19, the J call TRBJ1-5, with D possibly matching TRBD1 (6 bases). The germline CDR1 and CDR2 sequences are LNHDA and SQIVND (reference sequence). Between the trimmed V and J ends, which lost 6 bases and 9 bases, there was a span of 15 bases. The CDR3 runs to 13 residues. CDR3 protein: CASSPTGRRPQHF. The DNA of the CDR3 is TGTGCCAGTAGCCCTACAGGGCGTCGGCCCCAGCATTTT. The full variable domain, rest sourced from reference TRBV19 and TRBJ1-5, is DGGITQSPKYLFRKEGQNVTLSCEQNLNHDAMYWYRQDPGQGLRLIYYSQIVNDFQKGDIAEGYSVSREKKESFPLTVTSAQKNPTAFYLCASSPTGRRPQHFGDGTRLSIL.

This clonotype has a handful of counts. The CDR3 DNA sequence: TGCGCCAGCAGTGGGGCAGGGGGAGTGTATAACTCCTACGAGCAGTACTTC. It encodes CASSGAGGVYNSYEQYF. The chain links TRBV5-1 to TRBJ2-7, with 7 nucleotides matching TRBD1. The CDR3 has 17 amino acids. Germline V gives CDR1 SGHRS, CDR2 YFSETQ. V shed 5 bases, J shed 0 bases, and the junction held 14 bases outside the gene matches.

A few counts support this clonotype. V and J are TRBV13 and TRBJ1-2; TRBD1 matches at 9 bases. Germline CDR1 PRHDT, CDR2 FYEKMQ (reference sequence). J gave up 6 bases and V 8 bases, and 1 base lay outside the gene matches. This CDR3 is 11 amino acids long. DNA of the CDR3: TGTGCCAGCGGGACAGGGAATGGCTACACCTTC. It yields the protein CASGTGNGYTF.

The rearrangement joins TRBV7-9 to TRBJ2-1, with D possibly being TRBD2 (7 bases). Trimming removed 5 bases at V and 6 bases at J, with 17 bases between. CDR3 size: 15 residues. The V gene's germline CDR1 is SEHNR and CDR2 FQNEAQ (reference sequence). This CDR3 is CASSPRGGEFNEQFF. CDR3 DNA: TGTGCCAGCAGCCCTAGGGGGGGTGAATTCAATGAGCAGTTCTTC.

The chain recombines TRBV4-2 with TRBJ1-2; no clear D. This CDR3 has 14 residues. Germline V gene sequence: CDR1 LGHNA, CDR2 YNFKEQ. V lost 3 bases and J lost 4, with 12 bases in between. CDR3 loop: CASSQLSPSYGYTF. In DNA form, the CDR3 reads TGTGCCAGCAGCCAGCTAAGTCCTAGCTATGGCTACACCTTC.

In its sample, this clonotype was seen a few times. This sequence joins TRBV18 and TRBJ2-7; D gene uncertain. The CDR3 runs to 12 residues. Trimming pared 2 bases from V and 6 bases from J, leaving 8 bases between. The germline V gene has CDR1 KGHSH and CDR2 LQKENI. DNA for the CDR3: TGTGCCAGCTCACCAACAACGGGCGAGCAGTACTTC. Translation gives CASSPTTGEQYF.

CDR3 in DNA: TGCAGCGTCGCCGGGACATCATTCACAGATACGCAGTATTTT. Translation: CSVAGTSFTDTQYF. The chain employs TRBV29-1 and TRBJ2-3; weak D call: TRBD1 (6 bases). The CDR3 length is 14 residues. Germline CDR1 reads SQVTM; CDR2 reads ANQGSEA. The germline V and J ends were trimmed by 6 bases and 2 bases, with 15 bases remaining between them.

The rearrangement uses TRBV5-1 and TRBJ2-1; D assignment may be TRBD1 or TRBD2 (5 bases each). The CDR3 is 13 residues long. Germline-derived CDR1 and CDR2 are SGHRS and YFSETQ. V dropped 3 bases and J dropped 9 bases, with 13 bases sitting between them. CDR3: CASSSPAGTEQFF. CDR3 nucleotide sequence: TGCGCCAGCAGCTCCCCGGCAGGGACTGAGCAGTTCTTC.

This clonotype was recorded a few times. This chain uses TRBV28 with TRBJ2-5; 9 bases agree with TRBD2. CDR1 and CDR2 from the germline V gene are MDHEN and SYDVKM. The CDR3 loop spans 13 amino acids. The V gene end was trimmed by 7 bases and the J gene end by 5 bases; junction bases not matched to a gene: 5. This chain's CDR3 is CASKGGGEETQYF. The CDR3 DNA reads TGTGCCAGCAAGGGCGGGGGGGAGGAGACCCAGTACTTC.

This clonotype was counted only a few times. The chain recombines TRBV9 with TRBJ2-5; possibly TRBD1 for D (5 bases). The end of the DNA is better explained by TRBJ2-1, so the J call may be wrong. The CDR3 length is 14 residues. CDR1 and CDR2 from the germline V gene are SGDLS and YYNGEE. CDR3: CASSVDSARDEQFF. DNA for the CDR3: TGTGCCAGCAGCGTAGATTCAGCCAGGGATGAGCAGTTCTTC.

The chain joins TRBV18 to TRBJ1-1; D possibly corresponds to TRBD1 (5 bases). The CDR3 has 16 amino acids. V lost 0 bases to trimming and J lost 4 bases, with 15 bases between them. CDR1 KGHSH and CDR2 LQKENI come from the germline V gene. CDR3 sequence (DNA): TGTGCCAGCTCACCACCGACGGGGCTGGCGACCACTGAAGCTTTCTTT. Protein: CASSPPTGLATTEAFF.